This TCR beta chain was sequenced in a study of T cells in localized non-small cell lung cancer. This CDR3 region has 14 residues. The germline V and J ends were trimmed by 1 base and 6 bases, with 12 bases remaining between them. Germline V gene data show CDR1 as SGHVS and CDR2 as FQNEAQ. Assay: immunoSEQ multiplex PCR; the TCRdb copy retains only in-frame clones and omits some. The sample records 90,000 to 100,000 clones, approximately 91% being singletons. The clonotype comes from a woman aged 40-70 years with stage II squamous cell lung carcinoma. The sample here was PBMCs, taken before any cancer treatment. J is TRBJ1-2 and V is TRBV7-8; a weak D match, TRBD1 (6 bases). CDR3 nucleotide sequence: TGTGCCAGCAGCTTAGTTGGGGGCCCAGATGGCTACACCTTC. Amino acid sequence: CASSLVGGPDGYTF.